Below, one TCR beta chain is given with its context. The antigen is undetermined. Unique molecular identifiers tagged the TCR beta cDNA libraries. There were roughly 0.9 to 10 million T cells, and 450,000 to 550,000 cDNA molecules came from them. TCRdb passed the PCR reads through MiXCR, listing each CDR3 protein once. This sample has fewer than 850,000 distinct CDR3 sequences, with 25% to 30% found just once. This sample stems from a study of post-analysis software for immune sequencing data. On the study more broadly: Relapsing-remitting, secondary progressive and progressive-relapsing forms made up the multiple sclerosis disease courses.

Study outcomes and limitations: Controls' normalized Chao1 diversity significantly exceeded that of multiple sclerosis patients. Strong same-batch co-clustering of samples appeared with F measure clustering.

The TCR comes from a girl aged 10 to 17 with multiple sclerosis. The sequenced material came from blood.

CDR3 nucleotide sequence: TGCAGTGCTAGAACCCTTGGAGCGGGAGTAAACGAGCAGTACTTC. Translating gives CSARTLGAGVNEQYF. The rearrangement uses TRBV20-1 and TRBJ2-4, with 8 bases that match TRBD2. The J call could be wrong; TRBJ2-7 is a better fit for the DNA end. Per germline, CDR1 DFQATT and CDR2 SNEGSKA (reference sequence). The CDR3 extends over 15 amino acids.